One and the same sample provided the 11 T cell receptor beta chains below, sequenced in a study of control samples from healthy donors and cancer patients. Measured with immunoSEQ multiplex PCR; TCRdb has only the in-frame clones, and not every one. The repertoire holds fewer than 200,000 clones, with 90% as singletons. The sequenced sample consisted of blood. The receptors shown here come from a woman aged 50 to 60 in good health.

The CDR3 sequence is CASSVVVSDAGELFF. The DNA for the CDR3 is TGTGCCAGCAGCGTAGTCGTTAGCGACGCCGGGGAGCTGTTTTTT. J is TRBJ2-2 and V is TRBV9; a possible D gene is TRBD2 (5 bases). With 0 bases removed from V and 6 bases from J, the gap between germline ends came to 12 bases. CDR1 and CDR2 (germline): SGDLS, YYNGEE. This CDR3 is built from 15 residues.

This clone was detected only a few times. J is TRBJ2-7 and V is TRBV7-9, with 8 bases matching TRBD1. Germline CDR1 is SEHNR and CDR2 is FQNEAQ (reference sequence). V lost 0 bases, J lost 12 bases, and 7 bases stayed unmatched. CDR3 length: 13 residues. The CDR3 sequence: CASSLAGRGHRYF. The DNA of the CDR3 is TGTGCCAGCAGCTTAGCGGGCAGGGGGCACAGGTACTTC. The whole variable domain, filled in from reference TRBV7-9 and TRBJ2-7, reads DTGVSQNPRHKITKRGQNVTFRCDPISEHNRLYWYRQTLGQGPEFLTYFQNEAQLEKSRLLSDRFSAERPKGSFSTLEIQRTEQGDSAMYLCASSLAGRGHRYFGPGTRLTVT.

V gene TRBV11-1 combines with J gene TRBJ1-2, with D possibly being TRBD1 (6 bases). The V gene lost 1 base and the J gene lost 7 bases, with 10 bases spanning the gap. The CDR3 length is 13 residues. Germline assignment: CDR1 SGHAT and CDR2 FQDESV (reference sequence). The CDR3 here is CASSLGGGLGYTF. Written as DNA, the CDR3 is TGTGCCAGCAGCTTAGGAGGGGGTCTTGGCTACACCTTC. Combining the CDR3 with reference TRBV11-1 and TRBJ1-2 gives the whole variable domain EAEVAQSPRYKITEKSQAVAFWCDPISGHATLYWYRQILGQGPELLVQFQDESVVDDSQLPKDRFSAERLKGVDSTLKIQPAELGDSAMYLCASSLGGGLGYTFGSGTRLTVV.

CDR3 bases: TGCAGTGCTAACCTCGACTACGAGCAGTACTTC. It translates to CSANLDYEQYF. This rearrangement joins TRBV20-1 to TRBJ2-7; no clear D gene. V was pared by 4 bases and J by 3 bases, with 7 bases between. The CDR3 is made up of 11 amino acids. Germline V lookup: CDR1 DFQATT, CDR2 SNEGSKA (reference sequence).

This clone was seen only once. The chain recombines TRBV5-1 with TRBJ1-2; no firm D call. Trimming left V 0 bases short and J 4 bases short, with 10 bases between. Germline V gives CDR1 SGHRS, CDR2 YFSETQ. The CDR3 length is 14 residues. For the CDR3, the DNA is TGCGCCAGCAGCTTGGACACATCCGGCTATGGCTACACCTTC. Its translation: CASSLDTSGYGYTF.

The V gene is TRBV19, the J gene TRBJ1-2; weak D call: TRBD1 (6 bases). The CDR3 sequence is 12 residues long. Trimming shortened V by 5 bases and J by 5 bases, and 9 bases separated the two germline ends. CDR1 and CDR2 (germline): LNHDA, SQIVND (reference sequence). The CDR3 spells CASSHREYGYTF. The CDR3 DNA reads TGTGCCAGTAGTCACAGGGAGTATGGCTACACCTTC.

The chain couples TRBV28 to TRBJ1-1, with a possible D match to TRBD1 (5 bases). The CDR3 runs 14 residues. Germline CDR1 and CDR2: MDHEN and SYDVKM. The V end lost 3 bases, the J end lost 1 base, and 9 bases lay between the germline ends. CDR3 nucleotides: TGTGCCAGCAGTTTCTCCAGGGCGAACACTGAAGCTTTCTTT. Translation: CASSFSRANTEAFF.

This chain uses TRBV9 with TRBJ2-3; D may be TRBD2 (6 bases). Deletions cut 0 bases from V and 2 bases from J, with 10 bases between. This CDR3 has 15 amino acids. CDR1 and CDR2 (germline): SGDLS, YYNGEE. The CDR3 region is CASSVDRGTTDTQYF. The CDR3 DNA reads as TGTGCCAGCAGCGTAGATCGGGGGACCACAGATACGCAGTATTTT.

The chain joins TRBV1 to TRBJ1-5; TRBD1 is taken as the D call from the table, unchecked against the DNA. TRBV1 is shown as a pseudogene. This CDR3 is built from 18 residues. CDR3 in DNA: TGCACCAGCAGCCAAGATTCGGGTCACAGGGGTAGCGATCAGCCCCAGCATTTT. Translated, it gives CTSSQDSGHRGSDQPQHF.

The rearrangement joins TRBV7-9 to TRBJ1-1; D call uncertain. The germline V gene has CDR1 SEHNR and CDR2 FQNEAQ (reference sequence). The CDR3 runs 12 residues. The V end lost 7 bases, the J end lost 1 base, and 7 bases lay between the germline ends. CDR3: CASTRGNTEAFF. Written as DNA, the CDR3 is TGTGCCAGCACCCGAGGGAACACTGAAGCTTTCTTT.

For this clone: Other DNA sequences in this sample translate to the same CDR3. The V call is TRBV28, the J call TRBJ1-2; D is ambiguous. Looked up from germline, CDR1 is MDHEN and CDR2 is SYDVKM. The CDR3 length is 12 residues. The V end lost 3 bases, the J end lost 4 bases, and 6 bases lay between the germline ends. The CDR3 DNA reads TGTGCCAGCAGTTTGGGAGGCTATGGCTACACCTTC. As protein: CASSLGGYGYTF.